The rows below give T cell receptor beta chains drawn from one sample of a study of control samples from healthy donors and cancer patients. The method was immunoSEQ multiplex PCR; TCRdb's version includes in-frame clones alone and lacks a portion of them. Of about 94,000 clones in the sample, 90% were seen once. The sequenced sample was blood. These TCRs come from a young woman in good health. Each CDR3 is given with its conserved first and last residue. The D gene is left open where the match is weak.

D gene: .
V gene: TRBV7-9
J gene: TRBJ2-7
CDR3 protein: CASSFQDMEKYF
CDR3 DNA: TGTGCCAGCAGCTTCCAGGACATGGAGAAGTACTTC

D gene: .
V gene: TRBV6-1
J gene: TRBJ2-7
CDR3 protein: CASSPQTSYEQYF
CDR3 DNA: TGTGCCAGCAGTCCGCAGACCTCCTACGAGCAGTACTTC

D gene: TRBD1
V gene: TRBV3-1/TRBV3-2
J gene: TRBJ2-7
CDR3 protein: CASSQNTRRDRPPYEQYF
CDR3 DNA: TGTGCCAGCAGCCAAAATACTCGGAGGGACAGGCCTCCCTACGAGCAGTACTTC

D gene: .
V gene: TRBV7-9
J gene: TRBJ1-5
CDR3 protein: CASRNYQPQHF
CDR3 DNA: TGTGCCAGCAGGAACTATCAGCCCCAGCATTTT

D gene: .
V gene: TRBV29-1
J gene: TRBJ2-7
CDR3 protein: CSVLKWDIFWGEQYF
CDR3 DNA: TGCAGCGTACTAAAATGGGACATCTTCTGGGGAGAGCAGTACTTC

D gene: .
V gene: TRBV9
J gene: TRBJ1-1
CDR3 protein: CASSVDEGWRNTEAFF
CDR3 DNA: TGTGCCAGCAGCGTGGATGAGGGTTGGAGGAACACTGAAGCTTTCTTT

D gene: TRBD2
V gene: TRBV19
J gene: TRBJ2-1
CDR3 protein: CASRGTSGGNLYNEQFF
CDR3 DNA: TGTGCCAGTAGGGGGACTAGCGGGGGGAACCTGTACAATGAGCAGTTCTTC

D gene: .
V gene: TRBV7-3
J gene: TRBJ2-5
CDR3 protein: CASSLEGGGQETQYF
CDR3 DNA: TGTGCCAGCAGCTTAGAGGGGGGGGGCCAAGAGACCCAGTACTTC

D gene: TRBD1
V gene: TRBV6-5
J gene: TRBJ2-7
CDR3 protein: CASRLRDRGSYEQYF
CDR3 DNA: TGTGCCAGCAGACTCCGGGACAGGGGCTCCTACGAGCAGTACTTC

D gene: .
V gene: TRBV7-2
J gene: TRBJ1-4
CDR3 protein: CASSPYNDLNEKLFF
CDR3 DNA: TGTGCCAGCAGCCCCTACAACGACCTTAATGAAAAACTGTTTTTT

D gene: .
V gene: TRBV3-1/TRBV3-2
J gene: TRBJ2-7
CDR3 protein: CASSPGTPLREQYF
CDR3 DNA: TGTGCCAGCAGCCCCGGAACACCGCTACGGGAGCAGTACTTC

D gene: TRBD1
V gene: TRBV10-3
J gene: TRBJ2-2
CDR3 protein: CAISEGTGNTGELFF
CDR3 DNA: TGTGCCATCAGTGAAGGGACAGGGAACACCGGGGAGCTGTTTTTT

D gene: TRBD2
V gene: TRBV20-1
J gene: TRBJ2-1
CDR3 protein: CSARTSNEQFF
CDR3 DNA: TGCAGTGCCCGGACTAGCAATGAGCAGTTCTTC

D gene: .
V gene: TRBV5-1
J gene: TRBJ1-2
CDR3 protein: CASSFDARQANYGYTF
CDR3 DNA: TGCGCCAGCAGCTTTGACGCTCGCCAGGCTAACTATGGCTACACCTTC

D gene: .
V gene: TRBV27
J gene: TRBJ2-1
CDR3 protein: CASTPRGAAYNEQFF
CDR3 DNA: TGTGCCAGCACCCCTCGGGGTGCGGCATACAATGAGCAGTTCTTC

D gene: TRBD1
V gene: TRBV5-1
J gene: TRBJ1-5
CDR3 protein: CASSPGQGKGQPQHF
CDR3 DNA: TGCGCCAGCAGCCCGGGACAGGGGAAGGGACAGCCCCAGCATTTT

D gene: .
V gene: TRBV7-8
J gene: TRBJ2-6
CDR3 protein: CASSFRGRGANVLTF
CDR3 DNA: TGTGCCAGCAGCTTTCGGGGCAGAGGGGCCAACGTCCTGACTTTC

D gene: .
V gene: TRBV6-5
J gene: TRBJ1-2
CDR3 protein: CASSPGTSYTF
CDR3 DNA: TGTGCCAGCAGTCCCGGGACAAGCTACACCTTC

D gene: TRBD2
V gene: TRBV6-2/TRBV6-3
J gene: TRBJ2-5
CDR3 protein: CASSYSNLAGWETQYF
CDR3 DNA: TGTGCCAGCAGTTACTCGAACCTAGCGGGGTGGGAGACCCAGTACTTC

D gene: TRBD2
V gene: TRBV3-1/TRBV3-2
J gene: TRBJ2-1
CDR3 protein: CASSQVSGGADGQFF
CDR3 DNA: TGTGCCAGCAGCCAAGTAAGCGGGGGGGCCGATGGGCAGTTCTTC

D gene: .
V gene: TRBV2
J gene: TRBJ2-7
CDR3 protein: CASTLSEQYF
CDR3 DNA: TGTGCCAGCACTCTGAGCGAGCAGTACTTC

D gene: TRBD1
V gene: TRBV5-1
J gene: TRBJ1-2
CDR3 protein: CASRGDRAGYGYTF
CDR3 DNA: TGCGCCAGCAGAGGTGACAGGGCGGGCTATGGCTACACCTTC

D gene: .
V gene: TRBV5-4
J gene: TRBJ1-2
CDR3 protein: CASSFGEAGDNYGYTF
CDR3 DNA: TGTGCCAGCAGCTTTGGAGAAGCCGGCGATAACTATGGCTACACCTTC

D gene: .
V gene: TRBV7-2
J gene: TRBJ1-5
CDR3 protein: CASSFYINQPQHF
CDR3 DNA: TGTGCCAGCAGCTTCTATATTAATCAGCCCCAGCATTTT

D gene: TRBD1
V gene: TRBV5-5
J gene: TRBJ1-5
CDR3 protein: CASRAGGAGQPQHF
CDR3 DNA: TGTGCCAGCAGGGCAGGGGGCGCGGGTCAGCCCCAGCATTTT

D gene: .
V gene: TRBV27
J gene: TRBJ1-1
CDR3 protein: CASSPRLTLDTEAFF
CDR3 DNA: TGTGCCAGCAGTCCGCGGCTCACTTTGGACACTGAAGCTTTCTTT

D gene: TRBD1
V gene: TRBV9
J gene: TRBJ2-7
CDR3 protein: CASSVALSPGTGVYEQYF
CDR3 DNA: TGTGCCAGCAGCGTAGCTCTAAGTCCCGGGACAGGGGTCTACGAGCAGTACTTC

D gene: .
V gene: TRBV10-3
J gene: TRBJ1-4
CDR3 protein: CAISWAGGGEKLFF
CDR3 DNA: TGTGCCATCAGTTGGGCAGGCGGAGGTGAAAAACTGTTTTTT

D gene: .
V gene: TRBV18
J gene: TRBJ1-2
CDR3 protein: CASSPAAGSFQQYGYTF
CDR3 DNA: TGTGCCAGCTCACCGGCGGCAGGGTCCTTTCAACAGTATGGCTACACCTTC

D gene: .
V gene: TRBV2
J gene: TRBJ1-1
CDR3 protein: CASRHRFRQNTEAFF
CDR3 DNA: TGTGCCAGCAGGCATAGGTTCAGACAGAACACTGAAGCTTTCTTT

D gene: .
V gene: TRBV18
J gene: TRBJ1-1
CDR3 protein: CASSPLEGISTEAFF
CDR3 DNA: TGTGCCAGCTCACCACTGGAGGGGATCTCCACTGAAGCTTTCTTT

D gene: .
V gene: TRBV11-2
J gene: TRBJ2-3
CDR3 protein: CASSTLRGASTDTQYF
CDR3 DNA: TGTGCCAGCAGTACTCTGCGGGGAGCCAGCACAGATACGCAGTATTTT

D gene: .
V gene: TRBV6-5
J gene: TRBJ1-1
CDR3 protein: CASSSPGRNTEAFF
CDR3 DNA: TGTGCCAGCAGTTCACCGGGAAGGAACACTGAAGCTTTCTTT

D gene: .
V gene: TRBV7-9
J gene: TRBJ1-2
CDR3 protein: CASSLVGPDGYTF
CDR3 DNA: TGTGCCAGCAGCCTCGTGGGGCCTGACGGCTACACCTTC

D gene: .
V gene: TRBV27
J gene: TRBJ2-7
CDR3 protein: CASSLAGASGEQYF
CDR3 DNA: TGTGCCAGCAGTTTAGCGGGGGCTTCGGGCGAGCAGTACTTC

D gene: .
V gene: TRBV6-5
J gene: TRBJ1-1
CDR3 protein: CASKRGSEMNTEAFF
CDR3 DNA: TGTGCCAGCAAGAGGGGTTCAGAAATGAACACTGAAGCTTTCTTT

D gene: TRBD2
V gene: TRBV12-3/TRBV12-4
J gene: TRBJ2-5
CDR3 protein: CASQRGREETQYF
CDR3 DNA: TGTGCCTCACAGCGGGGGAGGGAAGAGACCCAGTACTTC

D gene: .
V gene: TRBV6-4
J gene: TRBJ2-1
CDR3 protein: CASSKGRNTYNEQFF
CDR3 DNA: TGTGCCAGCAGTAAGGGACGTAACACCTACAATGAGCAGTTCTTC

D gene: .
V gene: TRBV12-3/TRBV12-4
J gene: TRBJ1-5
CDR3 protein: CASSYTGTQPRHF
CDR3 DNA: TGTGCCAGCAGTTATACAGGAACTCAGCCCCGGCATTTT

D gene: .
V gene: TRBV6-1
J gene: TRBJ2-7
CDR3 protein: CASSEPDEQYF
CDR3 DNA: TGTGCCAGCAGTGAACCGGACGAGCAGTACTTC

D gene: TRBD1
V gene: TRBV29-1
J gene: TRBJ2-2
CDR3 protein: CSAQGRQGNTGELFF
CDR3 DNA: TGCAGCGCCCAAGGGAGACAGGGTAATACCGGGGAGCTGTTTTTT

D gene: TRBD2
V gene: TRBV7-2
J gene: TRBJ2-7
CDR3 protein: CASSSNSGGAPEQYF
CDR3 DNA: TGTGCCAGCAGCTCGAATAGCGGGGGTGCACCCGAGCAGTACTTC

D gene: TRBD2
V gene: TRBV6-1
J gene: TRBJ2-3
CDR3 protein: CASSEAGLASSTDTQYF
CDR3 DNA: TGTGCCAGCAGTGAAGCCGGACTAGCTTCGAGCACAGATACGCAGTATTTT

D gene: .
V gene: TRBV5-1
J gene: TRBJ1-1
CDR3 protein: CASSVQINTEAFF
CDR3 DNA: TGCGCCAGCAGCGTCCAGATCAACACTGAAGCTTTCTTT

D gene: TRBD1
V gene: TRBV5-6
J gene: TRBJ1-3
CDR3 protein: CASSPAILGAGGLGNTIYF
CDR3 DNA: TGTGCCAGCAGCCCAGCGATCCTCGGGGCAGGGGGTCTTGGAAACACCATATATTTT

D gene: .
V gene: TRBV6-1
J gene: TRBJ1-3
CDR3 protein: CASSEGWTGNTIYF
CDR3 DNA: TGTGCCAGCAGTGAAGGGTGGACTGGAAACACCATATATTTT

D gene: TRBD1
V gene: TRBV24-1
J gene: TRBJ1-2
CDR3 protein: CATSDAGTAPYTF
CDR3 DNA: TGTGCCACCAGTGATGCCGGGACAGCGCCCTACACCTTC

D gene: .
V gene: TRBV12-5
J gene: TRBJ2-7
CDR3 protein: CASGLTLGPDTAEQYF
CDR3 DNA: TGTGCTAGTGGTTTGACCTTAGGTCCTGACACAGCGGAGCAGTACTTC

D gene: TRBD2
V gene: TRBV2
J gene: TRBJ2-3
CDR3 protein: CASSDVGGGTDTQYF
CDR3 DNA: TGTGCCAGCAGTGATGTGGGGGGGGGCACAGATACGCAGTATTTT

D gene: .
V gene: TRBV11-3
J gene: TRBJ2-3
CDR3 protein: CASSSTDTQYF
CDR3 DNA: TGTGCCAGCAGCTCTACAGATACGCAGTATTTT